Following are 24 T cell receptor beta chains from one sample sequenced in a study of blood T cells in healthy people across ages. Combining a sample-barcoded 5' primer with a J-beta primer mix, a second PCR ran for 7 to 11 cycles. Each CDR3 protein is one row after TCRdb ran MiXCR on the 5' RACE reads. The sample records about 1.1 million distinct CDR3 sequences, more than 30% being singletons. The sequenced sample was blood. Every receptor here comes from a man younger than 35 in good health.

This clonotype was counted a few times. The CDR3 spells CASRSDLQETQYF. The CDR3 nucleotides are TGTGCCAGCAGATCGGACTTACAAGAGACCCAGTACTTC. The chain recombines TRBV27 with TRBJ2-5; perhaps TRBD2 as D (5 bases). V shed 6 bases and J shed 2 bases, with 10 bases lying between them. The V gene's germline CDR1 is MNHEY and CDR2 SMNVEV (reference sequence). The CDR3 is made up of 13 amino acids.

The rearrangement joins TRBV7-8 to TRBJ1-1; possibly TRBD1 for D (5 bases). The ends were cut back, 4 bases at V and 4 bases at J, with 7 bases in the middle. Germline V gene data show CDR1 as SGHVS and CDR2 as FQNEAQ. This CDR3 comprises 12 residues. CDR3 nucleotide sequence: TGTGCCAGCAGCTATGGGGCCACTGAAGCTTTCTTT. It is translated as CASSYGATEAFF.

This clonotype was seen a handful of times. The V and J genes are TRBV5-8 and TRBJ1-2; perhaps TRBD1 as D (5 bases). Between the trimmed V and J ends, which lost 7 bases and 6 bases, there was a span of 19 bases. Germline assignment: CDR1 SGHTS and CDR2 YDEGEE. The CDR3 is 14 residues long. The CDR3 loop is CASGFPGPPDGYTF. The CDR3 DNA follows: TGTGCCAGCGGATTCCCGGGACCTCCAGATGGCTACACCTTC.

This clonotype was observed at least ten times. The chain carries TRBV4-2 and TRBJ1-1; 7 bases are a match to TRBD1. V lost 4 bases, J lost 1 base, and 3 bases stayed unmatched. The CDR3 runs 14 residues. Per germline, CDR1 LGHNA and CDR2 YNFKEQ. CDR3 loop: CASSPNRGNTEAFF. Here the CDR3 DNA reads TGTGCCAGCAGCCCAAACAGGGGGAACACTGAAGCTTTCTTT.

This chain joins TRBV14 and TRBJ1-6, with D possibly TRBD1 on 5 matching bases. V was trimmed by 0 bases and J by 10 bases, leaving 10 bases between them. The germline CDR1 and CDR2 sequences are SGHDN and FVKESK. The CDR3 is made up of 14 amino acids. The CDR3 DNA is TGTGCCAGCAGCCAAGATCTTAGGGGATCACCCCTCCACTTT. The encoded protein is CASSQDLRGSPLHF.

V and J are TRBV6-5 and TRBJ2-1; 8 bases align to TRBD2. CDR1 is MNHEY and CDR2 is SVGAGI in the germline V gene. V lost 8 bases and J lost 0; bases outside the gene matches: 6. The CDR3 sequence is 15 residues long. The CDR3 bases are TGTGCCAGCGCGACTAGCGACAGCTCCTACAATGAGCAGTTCTTC. Its protein product is CASATSDSSYNEQFF.

The genes are TRBV7-9 and TRBJ1-2, with 7 bases fitting TRBD1. CDR1 and CDR2 (germline): SEHNR, FQNEAQ (reference sequence). V lost 5 bases, J lost 1 base, and 10 bases stayed unmatched. This CDR3 is 16 amino acids long. CDR3 DNA: TGTGCCAGCAGCACAGCCGGGACAGATTATAACTATGGCTACACCTTC. It is translated as CASSTAGTDYNYGYTF.

This clonotype was observed many times. The gene calls are TRBV7-2 and TRBJ2-1; tentatively, D is TRBD1 (5 bases). The V gene lost 6 bases and the J gene lost 9 bases, with 9 bases spanning the gap. The CDR3 covers 11 residues. Germline assignment: CDR1 SGHTA and CDR2 FQGNSA. This CDR3 reads CASSPRVEQFF. The CDR3 nucleotides are TGTGCCAGCAGTCCCAGGGTTGAGCAGTTCTTC.

This clonotype showed up just a few times. The rearrangement links TRBV10-3 to TRBJ2-7; tentative D call: TRBD1 (6 bases). Trimming removed 5 bases at V and 7 bases at J, with 21 bases between. CDR3 length equals 15 residues. Germline V lookup: CDR1 ENHRY, CDR2 SYGVKD. The CDR3 region has the DNA TGTGCCATCAGTCCAGGGGAGTCCGGATTCAATGAGCAGTACTTC. Translating gives CAISPGESGFNEQYF.

The chain is built from TRBV6-2 or TRBV6-3 and TRBJ1-1; 8 bases are a match to TRBD1. The junction had 0 bases not matched to a gene; V was cut back by 2 bases and J by 7 bases. The CDR3 runs to 12 residues. The V gene's germline CDR1 is MNHEY and CDR2 SVGEGT. The CDR3 DNA reads as TGTGCCAGCAGTTACACAGGGGGTGAAGCTTTCTTT. Translating gives CASSYTGGEAFF.

The genes are TRBV6-5 and TRBJ2-1; D is tentatively TRBD1 or TRBD2 (5 bases each). Germline V gives CDR1 MNHEY, CDR2 SVGAGI. The ends were cut back, 6 bases at V and 0 bases at J, with 12 bases in the middle. The CDR3 length is 15 residues. The CDR3 DNA reads as TGTGCCAGCAGGTACCGGGACGGCTCCTACAATGAGCAGTTCTTC. This gives the protein CASRYRDGSYNEQFF.

J is TRBJ2-3 and V is TRBV20-1; D possibly uses TRBD1 or TRBD2 (5 bases each). Germline V gives CDR1 DFQATT, CDR2 SNEGSKA (reference sequence). Trimming took off 4 bases at V and 4 bases at J, with 15 bases between the two ends. CDR3 length: 14 amino acids. The CDR3 loop reads CSAKAGLGADTQYF. The CDR3 DNA sequence: TGCAGTGCTAAGGCAGGACTGGGGGCAGATACGCAGTATTTT.

This clonotype was seen a handful of times. V gene TRBV10-3 combines with J gene TRBJ1-2, with D perhaps matching TRBD1 (5 bases). V was pared by 4 bases and J by 4 bases, with 10 bases between. CDR1 ENHRY and CDR2 SYGVKD come from the germline V gene. CDR3 length equals 13 residues. Written as DNA, the CDR3 is TGTGCCATCAGTGTCCAGGGAGGCTATGGCTACACCTTC. Amino acid sequence: CAISVQGGYGYTF.

The chain couples TRBV7-3 to TRBJ2-1; 8 bases are a match to TRBD2. This CDR3 region has 14 residues. CDR1 is SGHTA and CDR2 is FQGTGA in the germline V gene. With 4 bases clipped from V and 10 bases from J, the junction kept 9 bases outside the gene matches. The chain's CDR3 is CASSSSRIAGEQFF. Here the CDR3 DNA reads TGTGCCAGCAGCTCCAGCCGAATAGCGGGGGAGCAGTTCTTC.

About this clonotype itself: The germline gene is not matched at one end of the junction; a read error may be the cause. This chain joins TRBV15 and TRBJ2-3, with a tentative D call TRBD1 (6 bases). The CDR3 extends over 14 amino acids. CDR1 is LNHNV, CDR2 YYDKDF, per germline (reference sequence). The CDR3 region is CATSRDPDRDTQYF. In nucleotides, the CDR3 is TGTGCCACCAGCCGAGACCCAGACAGGGATACGCAGTATTTT.

The chain carries TRBV27 and TRBJ2-1; D is ambiguous. Deletions cut 2 bases from V and 10 bases from J, with 9 bases between. Per the germline V gene, CDR1 is MNHEY and CDR2 is SMNVEV (reference sequence). The CDR3 spans 12 residues. CDR3: CASSLMGREQFF. The CDR3 DNA reads TGTGCCAGCAGTTTAATGGGCAGGGAGCAGTTCTTC.

V usage is TRBV20-1 and J usage is TRBJ2-1, with TRBD2 matching over 8 bases. The V segment lost 5 bases and the J segment 8 bases; nucleotides outside the gene matches: 14. This CDR3 comprises 15 residues. Germline CDR1 reads DFQATT; CDR2 reads SNEGSKA (reference sequence). CDR3 sequence reads: CSALNAGTSSDEQFF. In DNA, the CDR3 is TGCAGTGCTCTCAACGCCGGGACTAGTTCGGATGAGCAGTTCTTC.

About this clonotype itself: The junction departs from germline at one end; a sequencing error may be responsible. The chain has TRBV20-1 and TRBJ2-7; TRBD1 might be the D (6 bases). CDR1 is DFQATT, CDR2 SNEGSKA, per germline (reference sequence). The CDR3 spans 14 residues. DNA of the CDR3: TGCGGTGCTAGAGAAAGGGGGAAGGGTTACGAGCAGTACTTC. This codes for CGARERGKGYEQYF.

The J gene is TRBJ2-5, the V gene TRBV7-6; 7 bases are a match to TRBD2. Germline CDR1 reads SGHVS; CDR2 reads FNYEAQ. CDR3 length: 15 amino acids. V gave up 5 bases and J gave up 2 bases; unmatched junction bases: 8. CDR3 residues: CASSHFLGGQETQYF. The CDR3, as DNA: TGTGCCAGCAGCCACTTTCTCGGGGGGCAAGAGACCCAGTACTTC.

This clonotype occurred many times. This chain uses TRBV4-3 with TRBJ2-1; D gene uncertain. The germline gives CDR1 LGHNA, CDR2 YSLEER. V was clipped by 0 bases and J by 3 bases, with 9 bases between them. The CDR3 runs 15 residues. The CDR3, as DNA: TGCGCCAGCAGCCAAGAAGGGCAGATCTACAATGAGCAGTTCTTC. Residues: CASSQEGQIYNEQFF.

This clonotype was seen more than once but under ten times. The chain has TRBV12-3 or TRBV12-4 and TRBJ2-5, with 8 positions matching TRBD2. J lost 11 bases, V lost 6 bases, and 8 bases had no gene match. CDR3 length: 12 residues. CDR3 DNA: TGTGCCAGCAGGAGCGGGGGAAATGAGCAGTACTTC. Its translation is CASRSGGNEQYF.

V usage is TRBV3-1 and J usage is TRBJ1-1; possibly TRBD1 for D (5 bases). Germline V lookup: CDR1 LGHDT, CDR2 YNNKEL (reference sequence). There are 13 residues in the CDR3. V was pared by 4 bases and J by 4 bases, with 10 bases between. The CDR3, as DNA: TGTGCCAGCAGCCCCCAGACAGTCACTGAAGCTTTCTTT. It specifies CASSPQTVTEAFF.

The chain recombines TRBV20-1 with TRBJ1-2; D ambiguous. CDR3 length: 14 residues. In germline, CDR1 is DFQATT, CDR2 SNEGSKA (reference sequence). V lost 2 bases and J 6 bases, leaving 16 bases between the germline ends. The CDR3 nucleotides read TGCAGTGCTAGACGGGAGTGGCTCTCCGATGGCTACACCTTC. Amino acids: CSARREWLSDGYTF.

The V and J genes are TRBV6-5 and TRBJ1-1, with D unresolved. The germline CDR1 and CDR2 sequences are MNHEY and SVGAGI. Trimming took off 4 bases at V and 7 bases at J, with 7 bases between the two ends. The CDR3 extends over 11 amino acids. CDR3: CASSSRVEAFF. The CDR3 DNA reads TGTGCCAGCAGTTCGAGGGTTGAAGCTTTCTTT.